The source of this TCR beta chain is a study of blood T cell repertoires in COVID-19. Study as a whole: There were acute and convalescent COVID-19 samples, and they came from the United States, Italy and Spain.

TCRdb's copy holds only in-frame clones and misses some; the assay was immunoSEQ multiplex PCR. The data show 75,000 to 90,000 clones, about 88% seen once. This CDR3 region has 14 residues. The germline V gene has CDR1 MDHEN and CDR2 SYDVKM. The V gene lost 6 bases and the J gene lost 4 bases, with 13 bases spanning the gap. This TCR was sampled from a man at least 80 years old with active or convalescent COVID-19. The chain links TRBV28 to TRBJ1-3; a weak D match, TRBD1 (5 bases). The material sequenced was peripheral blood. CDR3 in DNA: TGTGCCAGCAGCCAGGGTCGGGCAGGAAACACCATATATTTT. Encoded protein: CASSQGRAGNTIYF.